This TCR beta chain was sequenced for a study of T cell responses to AZD1222 COVID-19 vaccine (dated by TCRdb to 2020 to 2023). At the level of the whole study: AZD1222 recipients given second doses at about 4 weeks or at about 12 weeks were pooled, since spike-specific TCR depth and breadth were not found to differ between the two schedules. TCR sequencing covered 233 trial participants: 200 to 210 given two doses of AZD1222 and around 26 given two doses of MenACWY control vaccine. Trial participants were enrolled into age subgroups of 18-55, 56-69 and 70-plus years, which contained roughly 150, 30 and 60 TCR-sequenced participants, respectively.

The CDR3 regions of human TCRbeta chains were analyzed by immunosequencing. Per the original workflow: Repertoire TCRs were checked for matches against a reference library of SARS-CoV-2-specific TCRs that had been generated using the MIRA antigen-specificity platform. Breadth was defined as the fraction of unique TCRs that were SARS-CoV-2-associated. Depth was defined as the fraction of total T cells that were SARS-CoV-2-associated. Using the MIRA data, each spike-specific TCR was assigned both to the spike region to which the TCR was reactive and to a CD4 or CD8 class. Log10-transformed breadth and depth values were compared by one-way ANOVA with Sidak's multiple comparisons tests. TCRdb stores this immuneACCESS table with in-frame sequences only. Part of the clones is absent; in the studies checked, under half of the shortfall reflects unresolved V genes, and no reason is known for the rest. For V, J and clone size, that table is used; D and trimming come from the DNA. The sample data list 29,000 or so clones, and roughly 93% of these were observed just once. The ten largest clones represent over 6.5% of the sample.

Broad study findings and their caveats: After two AZD1222 doses, both the breadth and the depth of spike-specific TCRs were significantly higher than at day 0 and than in MenACWY recipients. The vaccine-associated CD4 TCRs covered the entire spike protein, and the dominant responses fell in regions 160-218 and 743-854. Most participants were white British and females outnumbered males, and the authors suggested that clonal diversity may have been underestimated. Conclusions about previously exposed vaccinees are limited because only five to seven AZD1222 recipients were SARS-CoV-2 seropositive at baseline. In the small 56-69-year group, the increase in depth fell short of significance, most likely because of low power. No day 14 peak-response samples were available, so repertoires were characterized only after the peak T cell response. Nearly half of unique spike-specific TCRs reportedly recognized epitopes outside regions mutated in the B.1.351 and B.1.1.7 variants.

Concerning this clone itself: Which antigen it targets is not known. It has no much larger one-base neighbor in the sample; base qualities were not kept.

Its CDR3 holds 15 amino acids, cysteine through phenylalanine. Of the read, only the CDR3 DNA is kept; its 45 bases are in frame from base 1. Via the germline V gene, CDR1 is MNHEY and CDR2 SVGAGI. V is cut by 6 bases and J by 7 bases, and the space between the germline ends is 19 bases. The label giving this sample's time point can be read as: baseline before first vaccination. The vaccinee samples were drawn from two UK trials, COV001 and COV002, one of which was a single-blind randomized controlled phase 2/3 trial testing AZD1222 (ChAdOx1 nCoV-19) in healthy adults. Trial participant PBMC samples were collected at day 0 and day 28 after the second dose for TCRbeta chain sequencing.

The chain links TRBV6-5 with TRBJ1-5, and possibly TRBD1, on 6 matching bases. Sequencing used peripheral blood, obtained on day 0 of AZD1222 vaccination. The receptor comes from an adult in good health. The CDR3 region: CASRDLGGGKQPQHF. Here is the DNA: TGTGCCAGCAGGGACCTCGGAGGGGGAAAGCAGCCCCAGCATTTT.